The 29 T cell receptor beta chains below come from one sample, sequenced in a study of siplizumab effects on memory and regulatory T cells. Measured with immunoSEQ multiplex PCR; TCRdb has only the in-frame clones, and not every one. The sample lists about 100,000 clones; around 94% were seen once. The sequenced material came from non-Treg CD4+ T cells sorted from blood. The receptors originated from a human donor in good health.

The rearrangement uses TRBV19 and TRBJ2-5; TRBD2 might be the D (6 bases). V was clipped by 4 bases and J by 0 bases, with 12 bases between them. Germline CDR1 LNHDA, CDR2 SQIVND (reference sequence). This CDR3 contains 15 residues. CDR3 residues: CASSTGGTHQETQYF. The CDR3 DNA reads TGTGCCAGTAGTACGGGCGGGACTCACCAAGAGACCCAGTACTTC.

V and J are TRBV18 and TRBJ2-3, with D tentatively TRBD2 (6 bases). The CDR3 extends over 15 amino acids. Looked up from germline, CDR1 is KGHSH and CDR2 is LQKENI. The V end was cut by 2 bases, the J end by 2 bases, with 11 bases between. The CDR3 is CASSPMRTNTDTQYF. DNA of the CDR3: TGTGCCAGCTCACCAATGCGGACTAACACAGATACGCAGTATTTT.

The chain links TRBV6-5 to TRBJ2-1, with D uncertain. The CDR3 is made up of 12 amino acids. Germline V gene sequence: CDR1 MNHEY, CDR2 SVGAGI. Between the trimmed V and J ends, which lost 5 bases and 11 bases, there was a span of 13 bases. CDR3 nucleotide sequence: TGTGCCAGCAGTACGTTAAGTTTACAGCAGTTCTTC. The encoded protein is CASSTLSLQQFF.

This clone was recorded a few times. Here the CDR3 reads CASSPLTRGTDTQYF. CDR3 nucleotides: TGTGCCAGCAGCCCCTTGACCCGGGGGACAGATACGCAGTATTTT. V is TRBV11-2 and J is TRBJ2-3; D is possibly TRBD2 (6 bases). Looked up from germline, CDR1 is SGHAT and CDR2 is FQNNGV. The CDR3 has 15 residues. V was clipped by 5 bases and J by 3 bases, with 15 bases between them.

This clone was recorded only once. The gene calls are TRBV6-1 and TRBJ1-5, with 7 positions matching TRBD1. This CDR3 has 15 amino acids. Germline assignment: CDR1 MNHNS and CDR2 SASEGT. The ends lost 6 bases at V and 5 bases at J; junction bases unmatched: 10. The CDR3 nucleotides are TGTGCCAGCAGACTACAGGGGAGGATTGATCAGCCCCAGCATTTT. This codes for CASRLQGRIDQPQHF.

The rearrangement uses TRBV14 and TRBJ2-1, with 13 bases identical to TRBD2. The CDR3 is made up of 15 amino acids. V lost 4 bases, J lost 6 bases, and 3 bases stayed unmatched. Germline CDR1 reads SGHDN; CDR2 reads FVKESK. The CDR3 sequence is CASSRGLAGSNEQFF. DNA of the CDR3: TGTGCCAGCAGCCGGGGACTAGCGGGAAGCAATGAGCAGTTCTTC.

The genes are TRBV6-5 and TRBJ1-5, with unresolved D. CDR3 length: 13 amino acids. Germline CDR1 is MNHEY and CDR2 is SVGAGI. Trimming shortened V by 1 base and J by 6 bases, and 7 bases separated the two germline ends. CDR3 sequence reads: CASSYFLGQPQHF. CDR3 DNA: TGTGCCAGCAGTTACTTTTTAGGTCAGCCCCAGCATTTT.

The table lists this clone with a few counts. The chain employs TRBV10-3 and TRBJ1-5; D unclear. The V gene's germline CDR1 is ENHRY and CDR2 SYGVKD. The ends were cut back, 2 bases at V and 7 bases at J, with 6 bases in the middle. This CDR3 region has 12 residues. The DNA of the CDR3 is TGTGCCATCAGTGAGGGCGCGCAGCCCCAGCATTTT. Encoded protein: CAISEGAQPQHF.

The CDR3 reads CASSDLKDPAGAFPGNTIYF. CDR3 sequence (DNA): TGTGCCAGCAGTGATTTAAAGGACCCCGCCGGTGCTTTCCCTGGAAACACCATATATTTT. This chain joins TRBV2 and TRBJ1-3; D uncertain. Germline V gives CDR1 SNHLY, CDR2 FYNNEI. V lost 3 bases, J lost 2 bases, and 26 bases lay in between. The CDR3 is 20 residues long.

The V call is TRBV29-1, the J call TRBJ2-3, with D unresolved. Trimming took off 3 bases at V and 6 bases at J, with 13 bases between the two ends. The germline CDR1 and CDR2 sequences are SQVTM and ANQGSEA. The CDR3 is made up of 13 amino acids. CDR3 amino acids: CSVESWQTDTQYF. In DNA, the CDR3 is TGCAGCGTTGAGTCCTGGCAGACTGATACGCAGTATTTT.

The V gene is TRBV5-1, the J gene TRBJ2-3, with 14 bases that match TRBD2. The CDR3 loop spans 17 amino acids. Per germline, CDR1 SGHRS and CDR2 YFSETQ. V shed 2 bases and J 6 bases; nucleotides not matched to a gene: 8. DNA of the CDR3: TGCGCCAGCAGCTTCGCCGGGACTAGCGGGAGTGGGGATACGCAGTATTTT. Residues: CASSFAGTSGSGDTQYF.

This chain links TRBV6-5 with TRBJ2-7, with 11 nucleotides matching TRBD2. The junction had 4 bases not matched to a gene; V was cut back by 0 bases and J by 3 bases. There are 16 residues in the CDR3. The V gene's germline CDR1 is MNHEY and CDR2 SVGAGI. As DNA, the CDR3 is TGTGCCAGCAGTTACTCGACTAGCGGGAATTACTACGAGCAGTACTTC. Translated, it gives CASSYSTSGNYYEQYF.

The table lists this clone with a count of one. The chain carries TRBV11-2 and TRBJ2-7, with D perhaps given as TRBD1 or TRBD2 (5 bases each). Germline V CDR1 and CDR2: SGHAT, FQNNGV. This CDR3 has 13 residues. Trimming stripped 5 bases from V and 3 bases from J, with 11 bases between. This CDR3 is CASSRDVSYEQYF. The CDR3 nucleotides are TGTGCCAGCAGCCGGGACGTGAGCTACGAGCAGTACTTC.

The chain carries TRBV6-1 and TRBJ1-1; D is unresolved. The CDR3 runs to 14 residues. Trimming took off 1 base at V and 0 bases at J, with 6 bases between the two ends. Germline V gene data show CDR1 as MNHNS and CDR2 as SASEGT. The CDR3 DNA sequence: TGTGCCAGCAGTGAAGTTAACATGAACACTGAAGCTTTCTTT. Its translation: CASSEVNMNTEAFF.

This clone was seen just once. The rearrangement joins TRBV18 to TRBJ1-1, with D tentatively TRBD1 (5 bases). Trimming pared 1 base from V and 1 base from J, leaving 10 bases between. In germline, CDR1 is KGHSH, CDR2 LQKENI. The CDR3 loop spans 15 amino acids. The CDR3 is CASSPRGGENTEAFF. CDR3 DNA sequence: TGTGCCAGCTCACCACGTGGGGGGGAGAACACTGAAGCTTTCTTT.

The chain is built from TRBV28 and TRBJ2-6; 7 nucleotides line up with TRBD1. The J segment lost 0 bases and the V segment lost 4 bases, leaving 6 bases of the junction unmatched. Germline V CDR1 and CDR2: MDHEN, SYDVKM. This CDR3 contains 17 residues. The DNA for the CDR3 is TGTGCCAGCAGTTCGGGGACAGTCGTCTCTGGGGCCAACGTCCTGACTTTC. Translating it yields CASSSGTVVSGANVLTF. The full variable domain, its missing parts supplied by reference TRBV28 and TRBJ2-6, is DVKVTQSSRYLVKRTGEKVFLECVQDMDHENMFWYRQDPGLGLRLIYFSYDVKMKEKGDIPEGYSVSREKKERFSLILESASTNQTSMYLCASSSGTVVSGANVLTFGAGSRLTVL.

CDR3 loop: CASSLKLAGIYNEQFF. CDR3 in DNA: TGTGCCAGCAGCTTAAAGCTAGCGGGAATCTACAATGAGCAGTTCTTC. V and J are TRBV7-2 and TRBJ2-1; 9 bases are shared with TRBD2. The ends lost 2 bases at V and 3 bases at J; junction bases unmatched: 5. The CDR3 extends over 16 amino acids. Germline CDR1 and CDR2: SGHTA and FQGNSA.

The CDR3 sequence: CASSGRTGGFGEQFF. CDR3 DNA: TGTGCCAGCAGTGGTAGGACAGGGGGATTTGGTGAGCAGTTCTTC. The gene calls are TRBV25-1 and TRBJ2-1, with TRBD1 identical over 10 bases. Losses at the gene ends were 4 bases for V and 9 bases for J; bases not matched to a gene: 9. The length of the CDR3 is 15 residues. CDR1 is MGHDK and CDR2 is SYGVNS in the germline V gene.

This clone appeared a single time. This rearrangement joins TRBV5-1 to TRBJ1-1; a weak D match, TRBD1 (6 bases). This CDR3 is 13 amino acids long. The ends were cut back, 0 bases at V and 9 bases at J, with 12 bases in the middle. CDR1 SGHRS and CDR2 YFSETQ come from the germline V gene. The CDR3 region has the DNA TGCGCCAGCAGCTTGGACGGGGGGCCTAAAGCTTTCTTT. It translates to CASSLDGGPKAFF.

Here the CDR3 reads CASSPRISGANVLTF. CDR3 nucleotides: TGTGCCAGCTCACCACGGATCTCTGGGGCCAACGTCCTGACTTTC. V gene TRBV18 combines with J gene TRBJ2-6; no clear D gene. CDR3 length equals 15 residues. In germline, CDR1 is KGHSH, CDR2 LQKENI. V lost 1 base and J lost 0, with 4 bases in between.

CDR3 sequence: CASSFGGRTVADTQYF. The CDR3 coding sequence is TGTGCCAGTAGTTTTGGCGGGAGAACGGTAGCAGATACGCAGTATTTT. The rearrangement uses TRBV19 and TRBJ2-3; 7 nucleotides align to TRBD2. The CDR3 loop spans 16 amino acids. The J segment lost 4 bases and the V segment lost 5 bases, leaving 12 bases of the junction unmatched. Germline CDR1 and CDR2: LNHDA and SQIVND (reference sequence).

The CDR3 region is CASSPVLGPGRDIQETQYF. CDR3 DNA sequence: TGTGCCAGCTCACCTGTTCTAGGACCAGGGCGAGACATACAAGAGACCCAGTACTTC. The chain links TRBV18 to TRBJ2-5, with D maybe TRBD1 (5 bases). Germline V gives CDR1 KGHSH, CDR2 LQKENI. V lost 3 bases to trimming and J lost 2 bases, with 25 bases between them. This CDR3 has 19 residues.

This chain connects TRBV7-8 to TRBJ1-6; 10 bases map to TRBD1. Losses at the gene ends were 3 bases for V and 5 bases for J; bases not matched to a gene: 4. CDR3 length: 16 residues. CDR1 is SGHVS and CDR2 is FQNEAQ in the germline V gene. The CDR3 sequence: CASSFRQGANNSPLHF. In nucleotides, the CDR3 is TGTGCCAGCAGCTTCCGACAGGGGGCTAATAATTCACCCCTCCACTTT.

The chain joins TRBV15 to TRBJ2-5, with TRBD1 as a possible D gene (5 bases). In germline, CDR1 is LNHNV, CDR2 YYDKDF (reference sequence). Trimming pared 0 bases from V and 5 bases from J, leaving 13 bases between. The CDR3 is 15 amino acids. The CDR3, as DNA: TGTGCCACCAGCAGAGACAGGGATGCGTCGGAGACCCAGTACTTC. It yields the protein CATSRDRDASETQYF.

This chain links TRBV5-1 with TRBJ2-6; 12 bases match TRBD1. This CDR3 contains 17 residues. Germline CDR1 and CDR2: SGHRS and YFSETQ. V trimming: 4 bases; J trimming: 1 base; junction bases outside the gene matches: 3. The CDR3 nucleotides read TGCGCCAGCAGCCCGGGACAGGGGGCTTCTGGGGCCAACGTCCTGACTTTC. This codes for CASSPGQGASGANVLTF.

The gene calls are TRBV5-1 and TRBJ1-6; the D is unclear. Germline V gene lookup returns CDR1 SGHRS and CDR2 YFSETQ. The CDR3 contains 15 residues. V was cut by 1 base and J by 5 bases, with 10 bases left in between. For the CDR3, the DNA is TGCGCCAGCAGCTTGACCGTCATCAATAATTCACCCCTCCACTTT. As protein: CASSLTVINNSPLHF.

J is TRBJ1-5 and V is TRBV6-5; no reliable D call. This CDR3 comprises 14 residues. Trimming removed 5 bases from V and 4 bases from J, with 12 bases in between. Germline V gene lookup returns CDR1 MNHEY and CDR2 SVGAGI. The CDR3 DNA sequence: TGTGCCAGCAGTAGGGATCCTCTTAATCAGCCCCAGCATTTT. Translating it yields CASSRDPLNQPQHF.

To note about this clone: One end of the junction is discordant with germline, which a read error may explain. CDR3 DNA: TGTTCCAGTGAGGGAAGCTCCTACAATGAGCAGTTCTTC. This gives the protein CSSEGSSYNEQFF. The chain employs TRBV18 and TRBJ2-1; D might be TRBD2 (5 bases). The CDR3 consists of 13 residues. CDR1 and CDR2 (germline): KGHSH, LQKENI. Together with reference TRBV18 and TRBJ2-1, the CDR3 gives the full variable domain: NAGVMQNPRHLVRRRGQEARLRCSPMKGHSHVYWYRQLPEEGLKFMVYLQKENIIDESGMPKERFSAEFPKEGPSILRIQQVVRGDSAAYFCSSEGSSYNEQFFGPGTRLTVL.

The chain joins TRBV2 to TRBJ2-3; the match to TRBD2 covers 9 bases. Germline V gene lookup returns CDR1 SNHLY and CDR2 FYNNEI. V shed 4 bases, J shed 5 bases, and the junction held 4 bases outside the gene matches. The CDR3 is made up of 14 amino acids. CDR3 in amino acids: CASSVTSGRDTQYF. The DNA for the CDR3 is TGTGCCAGCAGTGTGACTAGCGGCCGAGATACGCAGTATTTT.